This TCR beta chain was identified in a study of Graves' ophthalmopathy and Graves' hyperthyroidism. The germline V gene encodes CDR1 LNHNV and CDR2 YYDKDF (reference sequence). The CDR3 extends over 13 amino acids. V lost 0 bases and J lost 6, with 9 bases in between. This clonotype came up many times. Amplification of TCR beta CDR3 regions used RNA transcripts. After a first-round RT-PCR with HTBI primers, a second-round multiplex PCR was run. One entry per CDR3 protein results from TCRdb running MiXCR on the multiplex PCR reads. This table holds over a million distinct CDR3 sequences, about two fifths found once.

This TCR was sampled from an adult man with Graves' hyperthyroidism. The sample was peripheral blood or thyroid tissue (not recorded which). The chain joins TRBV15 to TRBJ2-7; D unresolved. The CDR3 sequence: CATSRDRGREQYF. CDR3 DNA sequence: TGTGCCACCAGCAGAGATAGAGGTCGCGAGCAGTACTTC.